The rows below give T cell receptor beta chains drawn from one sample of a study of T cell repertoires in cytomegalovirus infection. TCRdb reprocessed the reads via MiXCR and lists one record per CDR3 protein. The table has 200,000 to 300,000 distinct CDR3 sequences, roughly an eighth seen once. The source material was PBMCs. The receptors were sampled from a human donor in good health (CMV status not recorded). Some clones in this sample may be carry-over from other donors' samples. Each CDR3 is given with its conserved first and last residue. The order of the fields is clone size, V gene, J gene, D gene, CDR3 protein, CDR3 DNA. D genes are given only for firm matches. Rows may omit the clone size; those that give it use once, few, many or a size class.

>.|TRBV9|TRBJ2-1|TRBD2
CASSVRTSFDEQFF
TGTGCCAGCAGCGTACGGACTAGCTTCGATGAGCAGTTCTTC
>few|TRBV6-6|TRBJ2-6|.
CASAGTGVSSGANVLTF
TGTGCCAGCGCTGGGACGGGAGTTAGCTCTGGGGCCAACGTCCTGACTTTC
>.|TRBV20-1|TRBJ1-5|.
CSGQDGNQPQHF
TGCAGTGGGCAAGACGGGAATCAGCCCCAGCATTTT
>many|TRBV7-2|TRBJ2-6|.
CASGTQGSGANVLTF
TGTGCCAGCGGGACACAGGGTTCCGGGGCCAACGTCCTGACTTTC
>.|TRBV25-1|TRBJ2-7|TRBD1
CASSAQFGTGGEQYF
TGTGCCAGCAGTGCTCAGTTCGGGACAGGGGGCGAGCAGTACTTC
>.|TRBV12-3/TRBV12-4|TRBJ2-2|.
CASMRNRGVGGELFF
TGTGCCAGCATGCGCAATAGAGGGGTCGGCGGGGAGCTGTTTTTT
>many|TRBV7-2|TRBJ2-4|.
CASRIGPRDIQYF
TGTGCCAGCAGAATTGGCCCTAGGGACATTCAGTACTTC
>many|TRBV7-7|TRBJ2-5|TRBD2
CASSLGRGRGETQYF
TGTGCTAGCAGCTTAGGGAGGGGACGGGGAGAGACCCAGTACTTC
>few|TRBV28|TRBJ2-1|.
CASKSRRVNEQFF
TGTGCCAGCAAATCACGCAGGGTCAATGAGCAGTTCTTC
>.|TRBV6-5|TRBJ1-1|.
CASSYSPQNTEAFF
TGTGCCAGCAGTTACTCCCCCCAGAACACTGAAGCTTTCTTT
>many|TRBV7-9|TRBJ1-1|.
CASSLARDGLNTEAFF
TGTGCCAGCAGCTTAGCGCGGGACGGATTGAACACTGAAGCTTTCTTT
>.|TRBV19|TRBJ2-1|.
CASSVSGLDEQFF
TGTGCCAGTTCCGTGAGTGGCCTGGATGAGCAGTTCTTC
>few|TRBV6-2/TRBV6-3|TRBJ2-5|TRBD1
CASSRDRVKTQYF
TGTGCCAGCAGTCGGGACAGGGTGAAGACCCAGTACTTC
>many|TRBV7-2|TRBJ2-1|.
CASSLAGVNEQFF
TGTGCCAGCAGCTTAGCGGGAGTAAATGAGCAGTTCTTC
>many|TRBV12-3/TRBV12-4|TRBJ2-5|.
CASSFQGGLETQYF
TGTGCCAGCAGTTTTCAGGGTGGGTTAGAGACCCAGTACTTC
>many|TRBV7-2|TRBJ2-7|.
CASSATGKLGYEQYF
TGTGCCAGCAGCGCCACAGGGAAACTCGGCTACGAGCAGTACTTC
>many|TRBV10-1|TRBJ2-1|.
CASSALSGDNEQFF
TGCGCCAGCAGTGCCCTATCAGGGGACAATGAGCAGTTCTTC
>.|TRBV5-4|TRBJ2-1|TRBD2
CASSSGLAGDEKFF
TGTGCCAGCAGCTCGGGACTAGCGGGAGATGAGAAGTTCTTC
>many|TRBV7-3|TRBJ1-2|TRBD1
CASSIIRQGLRYTF
TGTGCCAGCAGCATCATCCGACAGGGTCTCCGGTACACCTTC
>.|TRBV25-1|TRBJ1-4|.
CASGEGRFATNEKLFF
TGTGCCAGCGGGGAGGGACGTTTTGCAACTAATGAAAAACTGTTTTTT
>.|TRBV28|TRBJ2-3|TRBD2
CATSKSSGARRDTQYF
TGTGCCACCAGCAAGTCTAGCGGGGCTAGGAGGGATACGCAGTATTTT
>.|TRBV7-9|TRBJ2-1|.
CASSIPRTGYNEQFF
TGTGCCAGCAGCATCCCTAGAACGGGGTACAATGAGCAGTTCTTC
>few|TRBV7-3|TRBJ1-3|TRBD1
CASSRDSSPGNTIYF
TGTGCCAGCAGCCGGGACAGCTCTCCTGGAAACACCATATATTTT
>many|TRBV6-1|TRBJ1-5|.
CASSVAGVSQPQHF
TGTGCCAGCAGTGTGGCAGGGGTCAGTCAGCCCCAGCATTTT
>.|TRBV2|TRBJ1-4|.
CASIFSPGTNEKLFF
TGTGCCAGCATCTTTTCACCGGGGACTAATGAAAAACTGTTTTTT
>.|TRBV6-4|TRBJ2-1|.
CASSTGLEGYNEQFF
TGTGCCAGCAGTACGGGCCTCGAGGGGTACAATGAGCAGTTCTTC
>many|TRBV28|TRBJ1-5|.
CASSPQGRGNQPQHF
TGTGCCAGCAGCCCACAGGGCAGGGGAAATCAGCCCCAGCATTTT
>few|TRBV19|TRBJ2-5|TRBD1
CASRQGQETQYF
TGTGCCAGCCGACAGGGGCAAGAGACCCAGTACTTC
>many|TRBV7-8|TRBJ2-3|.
CASSFKTGLADTQYF
TGTGCCAGCAGCTTCAAGACGGGGCTGGCAGATACGCAGTATTTT
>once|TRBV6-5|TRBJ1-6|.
CASSYGGLDSPLHF
TGTGCCAGCAGTTACGGGGGGCTGGATTCACCCCTCCACTTT
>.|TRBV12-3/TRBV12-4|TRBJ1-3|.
CASSHQTGVAGNTIYF
TGTGCCAGCAGTCATCAAACGGGGGTGGCTGGAAACACCATATATTTT
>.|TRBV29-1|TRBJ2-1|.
CSVGGQTEQFF
TGCAGCGTTGGGGGGCAGACTGAGCAGTTCTTC
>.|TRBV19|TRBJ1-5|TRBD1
CASSIPAGQGSQPQHF
TGTGCCAGTAGTATACCAGCGGGACAGGGCAGTCAGCCCCAGCATTTT
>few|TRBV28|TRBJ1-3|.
CASTGAGSGNTIYF
TGTGCCAGCACGGGTGCTGGATCTGGAAACACCATATATTTT
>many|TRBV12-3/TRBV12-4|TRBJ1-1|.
CASSLEQGFSEAFF
TGTGCCAGCAGTTTGGAGCAGGGTTTCAGTGAAGCTTTCTTT
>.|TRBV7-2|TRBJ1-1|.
CASSLALGGNTEAFF
TGTGCCAGCAGCTTAGCGCTCGGGGGGAACACTGAAGCTTTCTTT
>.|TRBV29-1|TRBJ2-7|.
CSVEPRANGEQYF
TGCAGCGTTGAGCCCAGGGCTAATGGCGAGCAGTACTTC
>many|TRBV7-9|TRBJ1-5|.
CASSYTEQGYSNQPQHF
TGTGCCAGCAGCTATACCGAACAGGGCTATAGCAATCAGCCCCAGCATTTT
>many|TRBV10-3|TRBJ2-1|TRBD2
CAISDLAGGPSSRNEQFF
TGTGCCATCAGTGATCTAGCGGGAGGCCCCTCATCGCGGAATGAGCAGTTCTTC
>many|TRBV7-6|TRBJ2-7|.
CASSARGGRTIEQYF
TGTGCCAGCAGCGCAAGGGGAGGCAGGACGATCGAGCAGTACTTC
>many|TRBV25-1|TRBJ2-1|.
CASSEWTVASYNEQFF
TGTGCCAGCAGTGAATGGACGGTGGCATCCTACAATGAGCAGTTCTTC
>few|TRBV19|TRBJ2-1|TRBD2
CATSVGRGGDEQFF
TGTGCCACCTCAGTGGGGAGGGGCGGCGATGAGCAGTTCTTC
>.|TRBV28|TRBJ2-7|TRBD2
CASSLRWRGLASYEQYF
TGTGCCAGCAGTTTAAGGTGGAGAGGACTAGCCTCCTACGAGCAGTACTTC
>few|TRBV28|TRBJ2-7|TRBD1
CASRVPGTGPYEQYF
TGTGCCAGCAGGGTTCCCGGGACAGGGCCCTACGAGCAGTACTTC
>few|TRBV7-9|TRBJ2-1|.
CASSFLTPGSYNEQFF
TGTGCCAGCAGCTTTTTGACACCCGGCTCCTACAATGAGCAGTTCTTC
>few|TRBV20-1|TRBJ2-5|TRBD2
CSARDMREGRETQYF
TGCAGTGCTAGAGATATGCGGGAGGGCCGGGAGACCCAGTACTTC
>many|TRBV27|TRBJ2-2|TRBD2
CASSYARGLRVTGELFF
TGTGCCAGCAGTTACGCCCGGGGACTAAGAGTGACCGGGGAGCTGTTTTTT
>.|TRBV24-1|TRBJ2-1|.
CATSDPGPTGNEQFF
TGTGCCACCAGTGATCCCGGGCCAACCGGGAATGAGCAGTTCTTC
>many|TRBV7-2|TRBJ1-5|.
CASSVEGAGNQPQHF
TGTGCCAGCAGCGTAGAAGGGGCGGGCAATCAGCCCCAGCATTTT